Reported below is one TCR beta chain. The antigen is unknown. The CDR3 has 19 amino acids. The data originate from a study of cytomegalovirus exposure and HLA in healthy donors. General observations from the study: The investigators catalogued 150 to 200 TCR beta chains as cytomegalovirus-associated. The number of N-insertions in an Asian-associated ancestry cluster was reportedly below the roughly 700-donor mean in a later analysis.

Amplification used 60 Vbeta primers and 13 Jbeta primers. TCRdb keeps only in-frame clones here, not all; method: immunoSEQ multiplex PCR. Of some 170,000 clones listed, under 85% were seen once; the top ten hold 2.5%. The receptor was isolated from a human donor in good health. The chain joins TRBV21-1 to TRBJ1-5. TRBV21-1 is reported as a pseudogene. Sequenced: PBMCs. Here the CDR3 reads CASSKASAREGTSNQPQHF. The DNA for the CDR3 is TGTGCCAGCAGCAAAGCGTCGGCCAGGGAGGGGACTAGCAATCAGCCCCAGCATTTT.